Below, 6 T cell receptor beta chains from the same sample are listed, as sequenced in a study of blood T cell repertoires in COVID-19 (dated by TCRdb to 2020 to 2021). Receptor amplification or capture employed the immunoSEQ multiplex PCR assay. TCRdb holds this immuneACCESS table with in-frame rearrangements only. Some clones are missing; in checked studies, unresolved V genes explain under half, and the rest has no known cause. A total of 240,000 or so clones appear in this sample, approximately 90% of them only once. Roughly 8.6% of the sample is held by the ten biggest clonotypes. Sequenced sample: PBMCs or T cells enriched from blood (not recorded which). Receptors originate from a man in his forties who had recovered from COVID-19.

The V and J genes are TRBV30 and TRBJ1-2; D is ambiguous. CDR1 GTSNPN and CDR2 SVGIG come from the germline V gene (reference sequence). Trimming took 0 bases from V and 4 from J, leaving 18 bases between them. This CDR3 region has 16 residues. CDR3 nucleotide sequence: TGTGCCTGGAGTGTAACCCGGAACCCGGGGAGCTATGGCTACACCTTC. This sequence encodes CAWSVTRNPGSYGYTF.

The V and J genes are TRBV19 and TRBJ1-5; D remains unclear. The germline CDR1 and CDR2 sequences are LNHDA and SQIVND (reference sequence). The CDR3 is made up of 13 amino acids. Trimming stripped 3 bases from V and 7 bases from J, with 10 bases between. The CDR3 region is CASSMVGSQPQHF. CDR3 coding DNA: TGTGCCAGTAGTATGGTAGGGAGCCAGCCCCAGCATTTT.

The rearrangement uses TRBV27 and TRBJ1-5, with D possibly TRBD1 on 5 matching bases. V shed 3 bases and J shed 7 bases, with 16 bases lying between them. The CDR3 covers 15 residues. The germline gives CDR1 MNHEY, CDR2 SMNVEV (reference sequence). The CDR3 DNA reads TGTGCCAGCAGTTTGGCAGGGAGGAGAAGGCAGCCCCAGCATTTT. It translates to CASSLAGRRRQPQHF.

CDR3 loop: CASSQGTAGIRQYF. Written as DNA, the CDR3 is TGTGCCAGCAGTCAAGGGACAGCTGGGATTCGGCAGTACTTC. This chain links TRBV27 with TRBJ2-7; 7 positions agree with TRBD1. This CDR3 is 14 amino acids long. After removal of 5 bases from V and 9 bases from J, the junction contained 13 bases not matched to a gene. Germline V lookup: CDR1 MNHEY, CDR2 SMNVEV (reference sequence).

The chain uses TRBV4-3 and TRBJ1-1; possibly TRBD1 for D (5 bases). Germline V lookup: CDR1 LGHNA, CDR2 YSLEER. Trimming left V 0 bases short and J 1 base short, with 15 bases between. CDR3 length: 17 residues. In DNA form, the CDR3 reads TGCGCCAGCAGCCAAGATTGGGGGGACGGCTGGAACACTGAAGCTTTCTTT. Residues: CASSQDWGDGWNTEAFF.

CDR3 in amino acids: CASSSLAGGLETQYF. CDR3 nucleotides: TGCGCCAGCAGTTCACTAGCGGGGGGGCTGGAGACCCAGTACTTC. The V call is TRBV5-1, the J call TRBJ2-5; 13 nucleotides match TRBD2. The CDR3 runs 15 residues. J gave up 5 bases and V 5 bases, and 6 bases lay outside the gene matches. CDR1 and CDR2 (germline): SGHRS, YFSETQ. Together with reference TRBV5-1 and TRBJ2-5, the CDR3 gives the full variable domain: KAGVTQTPRYLIKTRGQQVTLSCSPISGHRSVSWYQQTPGQGLQFLFEYFSETQRNKGNFPGRFSGRQFSNSRSEMNVSTLELGDSALYLCASSSLAGGLETQYFGPGTRLLVL.